This T cell receptor (beta chain) is from a study of blood T cells in healthy people across ages. The CDR3 runs to 12 residues. Together with a sample-barcoded 5' primer, a J-beta primer mix was included in a second PCR lasting roughly 6 to 12 cycles. TCRdb called the 5' RACE reads again in MiXCR, with one record for every CDR3 protein. The sample holds about 580,000 distinct CDR3 sequences, around 48% seen once. The TCR was taken from an elderly man in good health. The specimen sequenced was blood. The chain uses TRBV21-1 and TRBJ2-7. TRBV21-1 constitutes a pseudogene. This chain's CDR3 is CASSRRTHEQYF. CDR3 nucleotides: TGTGCCAGCAGCCGACGGACCCACGAGCAGTACTTC.